The clone carrying this T cell receptor (beta chain) was seen repeatedly, ten times or more. Time point here: blood at routine non-recurrence follow-up after resection. Frozen PBMC, nontumor lung or tumor provided whole RNA, which was sequenced unsorted. TCRdb ran MiXCR on the 5' RACE reads and lists one entry per CDR3 protein. The sample yields some 54,000 distinct CDR3 sequences, 7.4% seen once. This sample was taken from a study of spatial heterogeneity in lung cancer. Study-level information: The cohort: over 70 early-stage, untreated non-small cell lung cancer patients. Where they were available, follow-up PBMC samples were sequenced, at a median of approximately two years after resection.

Trimming removed 5 bases from V and 0 bases from J, with 12 bases in between. CDR1 is SGHVS and CDR2 is FQNEAQ in the germline V gene. The CDR3 extends over 15 amino acids. This sequence joins TRBV7-8 and TRBJ2-3; D call uncertain. The sequencing here drew on PBMCs, taken at follow-up. The clonotype originates from a female donor with early-stage non-small cell lung cancer. This chain's CDR3 is CASSPIRISTDTQYF. CDR3 bases: TGTGCCAGCAGCCCTATTAGGATAAGCACAGATACGCAGTATTTT.